This record looks at one T cell receptor beta chain sequence and its context. Method: immunoSEQ multiplex PCR; TCRdb's copy keeps in-frame clones and lacks some. This table holds over a million clones, over 95% found once. These data come from a study of shared clonotypes between healthy human individuals. CDR1 is MNHNY and CDR2 is SVGAGI in the germline V gene (reference sequence). CDR3 length: 14 residues. The germline V and J ends were trimmed by 2 bases and 3 bases, with 7 bases remaining between them. Sequencing used naive CD4+ T cells sorted from blood. Subset reported: CD45RA+ positively selected. This chain joins TRBV6-6 and TRBJ2-2, with D possibly TRBD2 on 5 matching bases. The receptor's source is a man younger than 40 in good health. The CDR3 nucleotides are TGTGCCAGCAGTTACCCGCGGGACACCGGGGAGCTGTTTTTT. Protein: CASSYPRDTGELFF.